These 9 T cell receptor beta chains originate from one sample sequenced in a study of blood T cell repertoires in COVID-19. The protocol was immunoSEQ multiplex PCR, while the TCRdb copy is restricted to in-frame clones and leaves out a portion. The sample records about 80,000 clones, approximately 86% being singletons. Sequencing was done on a sample of peripheral blood. These receptors were obtained from a man older than 75 with active or convalescent COVID-19.

DNA for the CDR3: TGTGCCAGCAGCCAAGCCCTAGGAGGTGCAGATACGCAGTATTTT. Translating it yields CASSQALGGADTQYF. The V gene is TRBV3-1 (or the pseudogene TRBV3-2), the J gene TRBJ2-3, with D possibly matching TRBD2 (5 bases). CDR3 length: 15 residues. In germline, CDR1 is LGHDT, CDR2 YNNKEL (reference sequence). V was trimmed by 1 base and J by 4 bases, leaving 12 bases between them.

The chain has TRBV4-1 and TRBJ1-5, with D perhaps TRBD1 (5 bases). V was pared by 0 bases and J by 5 bases, with 14 bases between. In germline, CDR1 is MGHRA, CDR2 YSYEKL. The CDR3 sequence is 16 residues long. This chain's CDR3 is CASSQDAGARDQPQHF. In DNA form, the CDR3 reads TGCGCCAGCAGCCAAGATGCTGGGGCTAGGGATCAGCCCCAGCATTTT.

The gene calls are TRBV5-1 and TRBJ1-1; D unclear. This CDR3 is built from 13 residues. Germline V gene sequence: CDR1 SGHRS, CDR2 YFSETQ. V dropped 4 bases and J dropped 3 bases, with 10 bases sitting between them. The DNA of the CDR3 is TGCGCCAGCAGCCCCTTTTCGGACACTGAAGCTTTCTTT. This codes for CASSPFSDTEAFF.

This clone appeared a single time. The chain uses TRBV19 and TRBJ2-2; 7 nucleotides match TRBD1. From germline, CDR1 is LNHDA and CDR2 SQIVND (reference sequence). There are 14 residues in the CDR3. The V and J ends lost 5 bases and 3 bases, in that order; junction bases with no gene match: 3. CDR3: CASSGDRHTGELFF. The CDR3 coding sequence is TGTGCCAGTAGTGGGGACAGACACACCGGGGAGCTGTTTTTT.

This clone was counted between two and nine times. This chain connects TRBV15 to TRBJ2-7; TRBD1 aligns across 7 bases. In germline, CDR1 is LNHNV, CDR2 YYDKDF (reference sequence). The CDR3 extends over 14 amino acids. The J segment lost 10 bases and the V segment lost 1 base, leaving 10 bases of the junction unmatched. Here the CDR3 reads CATSRGTDREVQYV. The CDR3 coding sequence is TGTGCCACCAGCAGAGGGACCGACAGGGAAGTTCAGTACGTC.

Comment on this clone: Other DNA sequences within the sample encode an identical CDR3. The chain is built from TRBV14 and TRBJ1-1; D unclear. The length of the CDR3 is 14 residues. Germline-derived CDR1 and CDR2 are SGHDN and FVKESK. Trimming shortened V by 4 bases and J by 0 bases, and 9 bases separated the two germline ends. The DNA of the CDR3 is TGTGCCAGCAGCCCCCCAGGTATGAACACTGAAGCTTTCTTT. This encodes CASSPPGMNTEAFF.

The chain couples TRBV2 to TRBJ1-4, with 8 bases that match TRBD1. The germline CDR1 and CDR2 sequences are SNHLY and FYNNEI. The CDR3 covers 15 residues. With V trimmed by 4 bases and J by 3 bases, 4 bases remained unmatched. DNA for the CDR3: TGTGCCAGCAGTGCTCAGGGGGCAGCTAATGAAAAACTGTTTTTT. Amino acid sequence: CASSAQGAANEKLFF.

V usage is TRBV6-6 and J usage is TRBJ2-5; D perhaps matches TRBD1 (5 bases). CDR3 size: 14 residues. The germline CDR1 and CDR2 sequences are MNHNY and SVGAGI (reference sequence). The V gene lost 3 bases and the J gene lost 4 bases, with 12 bases spanning the gap. The CDR3 bases are TGTGCCAGCAGTTATGGCCGCAGGGCAGAGACCCAGTACTTC. It yields the protein CASSYGRRAETQYF.

The chain has TRBV10-3 and TRBJ2-7, with 7 bases matching TRBD1. V lost 0 bases to trimming and J lost 4 bases; unmatched junction nucleotides: 3. The CDR3 totals 14 residues. From germline, CDR1 is ENHRY and CDR2 SYGVKD. The CDR3 nucleotides are TGTGCCATCAGTGAGTCGGGACAGAGTTACGAGCAGTACGTC. Translation: CAISESGQSYEQYV.